This section outlines one T cell receptor (beta chain) sequence together with its context. Its antigen remains unidentified. The method was immunoSEQ multiplex PCR; TCRdb's version includes in-frame clones alone and lacks a portion of them. In the table there are more than 2 million clones, less than 95% of which are singletons. The data derive from a study of shared clonotypes between healthy human individuals. Study context: A donor's plate count was three for CD4 naive and three for CD4 memory; CD8 naive had two and CD8 memory one.

Findings of the study overall: The researchers took only blood, and tissue repertoires probably look different.

The V end lost 0 bases, the J end lost 7 bases, and 11 bases lay between the germline ends. The V gene's germline CDR1 is SGDLS and CDR2 YYNGEE. This CDR3 comprises 14 residues. CD45RO-negative CD8 cells positively selected for CCR7 made up the naive population, which excluded terminally differentiated effector memory CD45RA+ cells. V is TRBV9 and J is TRBJ2-1; TRBD2 is a possible D gene (6 bases). The TCR was taken from a man younger than 30 in good health. Sequencing was carried out using naive CD8+ T cells sorted from blood. CDR3 bases: TGTGCCAGCAGCGTAGCGGGACTGAAGAATGAGCAGTTCTTC. It translates to CASSVAGLKNEQFF.